This T cell receptor beta chain is from a study of blood T cells in healthy people across ages. Through a sample-barcoded 5' primer and a J-beta primer mix, a second PCR was run for roughly 7 to 11 cycles. TCRdb redid the calling of the 5' RACE reads with MiXCR, one entry per CDR3 protein. This sample has about 1 million distinct CDR3 sequences, with more than 35% found just once. This clonotype was detected only once. Sequenced input: blood. The sequence derives from a woman aged 55-70 years in good health.

The CDR3 region is CSAMSSGSLNEQFF. The CDR3 DNA is TGCAGTGCTATGTCAAGCGGGAGTCTTAATGAGCAGTTCTTC. The chain combines TRBV20-1 with TRBJ2-1; 8 bases match TRBD2. V shed 4 bases and J 7 bases; nucleotides not matched to a gene: 9. This CDR3 has 14 amino acids. Germline CDR1 is DFQATT and CDR2 is SNEGSKA (reference sequence).